This T cell receptor beta chain was observed in a study of blood T cell repertoires in COVID-19. As for the study in general: Donors in the United States, Italy and Spain gave samples during acute or convalescent COVID-19. PBMCs, B-cell-depleted T cells, or T cells provided the cDNA or gDNA that made up the material.

The CDR3 contains 15 residues. Germline CDR1 KGHSH, CDR2 LQKENI. Trimming removed 2 bases from V and 2 bases from J; junction bases left unmatched: 0. Original handling: Quantification of nucleated cells was approximated via reference gene primer amplification. TCRdb's copy holds only in-frame clones and misses some; the assay was immunoSEQ multiplex PCR. The V and J calls and clone size come from that table; D and trimming were worked out from the DNA. Of some 120,000 clones in the sample, around nine tenths were seen once. The chain carries TRBV18 and TRBJ2-7; TRBD2 matches at 13 bases. This TCR came from a man between 45 and 60 years old with active COVID-19. Specimen: peripheral blood. The CDR3 DNA follows: TGTGCCAGCTCACCAGGGACTAGCGGGACCTACGAGCAGTACGTC. It specifies CASSPGTSGTYEQYV.